One and the same sample provided the 29 T cell receptor beta chains below, sequenced in a study of beta chain features in type 1 diabetes (dated by TCRdb to between 2017 and 2018). Overall study outcomes, separate from this receptor: Type 1 diabetes patients showed a moderate but significant shortening of TCRB CDR3 length in all four CD4+ subsets.

Library preparation was by the immunoSEQ multiplex PCR assay. The High Capacity cDNA Reverse Transcription Kit was used to reverse transcribe all of the isolated RNA, meaning that expressed TCRB transcripts were what got sequenced. TCRdb holds this immuneACCESS table with in-frame rearrangements only. Some clones are missing; in checked studies, unresolved V genes explain under half, and the rest has no known cause. In all, the sample holds 150,000 to 190,000 clones, and about a tenth of those were seen once. The ten largest make up under 0.55% of the sample. These receptors' antigens are unknown. Sequences were obtained from central memory CD4+ T cells from blood. These receptor sequences come from a man aged 25 to 40 with type 1 diabetes.

This clone was found a few times. The CDR3 nucleotides read TGTGCCAGCAGCGCCCCAGGGGGAAGTAATGAAAAACTGTTTTTT. This translates into CASSAPGGSNEKLFF. The V call is TRBV7-8, the J call TRBJ1-4; 7 nucleotides align to TRBD1. The CDR3 runs to 15 residues. V lost 5 bases and J lost 4; bases outside the gene matches: 7. Germline loops: CDR1 SGHVS, CDR2 FQNEAQ.

V is TRBV7-2 and J is TRBJ2-3; 9 bases line up with TRBD2. V was clipped by 9 bases and J by 0 bases; unmatched bases: 7. The CDR3 has 15 amino acids. In germline, CDR1 is SGHTA, CDR2 FQGNSA. CDR3 DNA: TGTGCCAGTAGCCGTAGCGGGGGAAGCACAGATACGCAGTATTTT. It specifies CASSRSGGSTDTQYF.

This chain uses TRBV2 with TRBJ1-4, with D unclear. CDR3 length: 13 residues. Germline-derived CDR1 and CDR2 are SNHLY and FYNNEI. V was pared by 2 bases and J by 7 bases, with 8 bases between. CDR3 residues: CASSEREAEKLFF. The CDR3 DNA sequence: TGTGCCAGCAGTGAACGAGAGGCTGAAAAACTGTTTTTT.

The chain is built from TRBV19 and TRBJ2-7; 7 bases align to TRBD2. J was trimmed by 7 bases and V by 4 bases; bases with no gene match: 7. From germline, CDR1 is LNHDA and CDR2 SQIVND (reference sequence). The CDR3 totals 13 residues. CDR3 DNA: TGTGCCAGTAGTAAGCGGGACGGCGGGGAGCAGTACTTC. It translates to CASSKRDGGEQYF.

This clone was seen a few times. The chain combines TRBV18 with TRBJ2-7; TRBD2 aligns across 8 bases. Germline CDR1 reads KGHSH; CDR2 reads LQKENI. Trimming cost V 5 bases and J 4 bases; bases outside gene matches: 10. The CDR3 is made up of 15 amino acids. DNA of the CDR3: TGTGCCAGCTCAGGCCCTACTAGCGGATTGTACGAGCAGTACTTC. Translating gives CASSGPTSGLYEQYF.

The chain joins TRBV4-1 to TRBJ2-1; weak D call: TRBD2 (5 bases). The CDR3 covers 15 residues. Trimming left V 6 bases short and J 1 base short, with 13 bases between. CDR1 MGHRA and CDR2 YSYEKL come from the germline V gene. CDR3 region: CASRGTPGSYNEQFF. The CDR3 nucleotides read TGCGCCAGCAGGGGAACGCCGGGGTCCTACAATGAGCAGTTCTTC.

The chain combines TRBV5-6 with TRBJ1-1, with D tentatively TRBD1 (6 bases). The CDR3 covers 15 residues. From germline, CDR1 is SGHDT and CDR2 YYEEEE. Trimming shortened V by 0 bases and J by 8 bases, and 17 bases separated the two germline ends. CDR3 region: CASSLVDRQGSEAFF. The CDR3 coding sequence is TGTGCCAGCAGCTTGGTCGACAGGCAGGGTTCGGAAGCTTTCTTT.

The chain links TRBV18 to TRBJ2-5; D not resolved. This CDR3 spans 15 amino acids. The germline V and J ends were trimmed by 6 bases and 2 bases, with 16 bases remaining between them. Germline V CDR1 and CDR2: KGHSH, LQKENI. CDR3 sequence: CASSPTAGPQETQYF. CDR3 DNA: TGTGCCAGCTCTCCCACGGCAGGTCCACAAGAGACCCAGTACTTC.

The gene calls are TRBV30 and TRBJ2-1; D is possibly TRBD2 (6 bases). V shed 4 bases and J shed 1 base, with 14 bases lying between them. The germline V gene encodes CDR1 GTSNPN and CDR2 SVGIG (reference sequence). This CDR3 spans 15 amino acids. CDR3 sequence: CAWTPEAGSYNEQFF. The CDR3 DNA follows: TGTGCCTGGACTCCTGAGGCGGGATCCTACAATGAGCAGTTCTTC.

The table lists this clone with a few counts. The chain has TRBV6-6 and TRBJ1-1; the D gene is possibly TRBD1 (6 bases). Per germline, CDR1 MNHNY and CDR2 SVGAGI (reference sequence). The CDR3 length is 16 residues. Trimming removed 8 bases from V and 3 bases from J, with 22 bases in between. CDR3 DNA sequence: TGTGCCAGCTTACGTCATTCCGGGGGGGGCTACACTGAAGCTTTCTTT. Translating it yields CASLRHSGGGYTEAFF.

In its sample, this clone was seen a few times. The J gene is TRBJ2-7, the V gene TRBV4-3, with TRBD1 matching over 11 bases. Germline V lookup: CDR1 LGHNA, CDR2 YSLEER. With V trimmed by 1 base and J by 4 bases, 15 bases remained unmatched. This CDR3 spans 19 amino acids. The DNA for the CDR3 is TGCGCCAGCAGCCAAGTCTTCGGACAGGGGGCCATCGCGCATTACGAGCAGTACTTC. It encodes CASSQVFGQGAIAHYEQYF.

This clone turned up a few times. V gene TRBV5-4 combines with J gene TRBJ2-1; 7 nucleotides align to TRBD2. The trim removed 4 bases at V and 5 bases at J, leaving 12 bases unmatched. Germline loops: CDR1 SGHNT, CDR2 YYREEE (reference sequence). The CDR3 length is 16 residues. CDR3 amino acids: CASSQDPGGRNNEQFF. In nucleotides, the CDR3 is TGTGCCAGCAGCCAAGATCCGGGCGGGAGAAACAATGAGCAGTTCTTC.

The V gene is TRBV20-1, the J gene TRBJ2-5; 7 positions agree with TRBD1. The V gene's germline CDR1 is DFQATT and CDR2 SNEGSKA (reference sequence). The ends lost 4 bases at V and 5 bases at J; junction bases unmatched: 1. The CDR3 is 11 residues long. DNA for the CDR3: TGCAGTGCTAACAGGGGCGAGACCCAGTACTTC. Amino acids: CSANRGETQYF.

This clone was counted between two and nine times. V is TRBV6-5 and J is TRBJ2-4; a weak D match, TRBD1 (6 bases). This CDR3 region has 11 residues. The germline CDR1 and CDR2 sequences are MNHEY and SVGAGI. With 5 bases removed from V and 8 bases from J, the gap between germline ends came to 7 bases. In DNA, the CDR3 is TGTGCCAGCAGTGAGGGGGACATTCAGTACTTC. Amino acid sequence: CASSEGDIQYF.

Only a few counts were recorded for this clone. V gene TRBV5-1 combines with J gene TRBJ1-2, with 8 nucleotides matching TRBD1. The length of the CDR3 is 17 residues. Trimming cost V 3 bases and J 7 bases; bases outside gene matches: 17. CDR1 is SGHRS, CDR2 YFSETQ, per germline. The CDR3: CASSSSYGGQGRLGYTF. The CDR3, as DNA: TGCGCCAGCAGCTCGTCCTACGGAGGACAGGGTCGTCTTGGCTACACCTTC.

The chain recombines TRBV7-8 with TRBJ1-1; 7 positions agree with TRBD1. Germline loops: CDR1 SGHVS, CDR2 FQNEAQ. The V segment lost 2 bases and the J segment 4 bases; nucleotides outside the gene matches: 7. This CDR3 has 15 residues. The CDR3, as DNA: TGTGCCAGCAGCTTACAAACAGGGGTGAGCACTGAAGCTTTCTTT. It codes for CASSLQTGVSTEAFF.

This clone turned up a few times. Different DNA sequences within this sample yield the same CDR3. The chain has TRBV14 and TRBJ2-5; D is unclear. This CDR3 spans 11 amino acids. V gave up 4 bases and J gave up 4 bases, with 4 bases separating them. The V gene's germline CDR1 is SGHDN and CDR2 FVKESK. In DNA form, the CDR3 reads TGTGCCAGCAGCCCGGGAGAGACCCAGTACTTC. Translating it yields CASSPGETQYF.

This clone has only a few counts. The rearrangement joins TRBV4-2 to TRBJ2-5; the match to TRBD2 covers 10 bases. CDR3 length: 15 residues. Germline V gene sequence: CDR1 LGHNA, CDR2 YNFKEQ. J gave up 3 bases and V 4 bases, and 5 bases lay outside the gene matches. CDR3 in amino acids: CASSLSTSGEETQYF. CDR3 coding DNA: TGTGCCAGCAGCCTGAGTACTAGCGGGGAAGAGACCCAGTACTTC.

This clone turned up a few times. The J gene is TRBJ1-1, the V gene TRBV7-9, with TRBD1 identical over 7 bases. J was trimmed by 6 bases and V by 5 bases; bases with no gene match: 9. The CDR3 loop spans 14 amino acids. Germline V CDR1 and CDR2: SEHNR, FQNEAQ (reference sequence). This CDR3 reads CASSATGERAEAFF. CDR3 DNA: TGTGCCAGCAGCGCTACAGGGGAAAGGGCTGAAGCTTTCTTT.

The J gene is TRBJ2-7, the V gene TRBV28; the match to TRBD1 covers 10 bases. The CDR3 is made up of 17 amino acids. Germline assignment: CDR1 MDHEN and CDR2 SYDVKM. The junction had 11 bases not matched to a gene; V was cut back by 0 bases and J by 6 bases. The CDR3 nucleotides read TGTGCCAGCAGTTTATGGAGACTTGGGGACAGGGGTTCCGAGCAGTACTTC. It encodes CASSLWRLGDRGSEQYF.

V and J are TRBV11-2 and TRBJ1-3; TRBD1 is a possible D gene (5 bases). Looked up from germline, CDR1 is SGHAT and CDR2 is FQNNGV. Trimming cost V 6 bases and J 8 bases, with 8 bases left between them. The CDR3 runs to 11 residues. The CDR3 nucleotides read TGTGCCAGCAGTCGCAGGGACACCATATATTTT. It specifies CASSRRDTIYF.

A few counts support this clone. The V gene is TRBV30, the J gene TRBJ1-1; maybe TRBD1 (5 bases). The germline V and J ends were trimmed by 2 bases and 5 bases, with 15 bases remaining between them. The length of the CDR3 is 14 residues. Germline-derived CDR1 and CDR2 are GTSNPN and SVGIG (reference sequence). CDR3 region: CAWSWDPGGTEAFF. CDR3 sequence (DNA): TGTGCCTGGAGTTGGGACCCGGGGGGGACTGAAGCTTTCTTT.

V is TRBV30 and J is TRBJ2-3, with TRBD1 matching 10 bases. Trimming took 2 bases from V and 1 from J; bases not matched to a gene: 3. Germline CDR1 GTSNPN, CDR2 SVGIG (reference sequence). CDR3 length: 15 amino acids. For the CDR3, the DNA is TGTGCCTGGAGTACTGGGACAGGGGGCACAGATACGCAGTATTTT. Translation: CAWSTGTGGTDTQYF.

V gene TRBV28 combines with J gene TRBJ2-3; 7 bases align to TRBD1. The CDR3 is 12 residues long. Germline values: CDR1 MDHEN, CDR2 SYDVKM. V shed 5 bases and J 8 bases; nucleotides not matched to a gene: 4. The CDR3 spells CASSQNRGTQYF. The CDR3 coding sequence is TGTGCCAGCAGTCAAAACAGGGGTACGCAGTATTTT.

This clone has just a few counts. The gene calls are TRBV28 and TRBJ1-5; D ambiguous. The CDR3 spans 12 residues. The V gene lost 6 bases and the J gene lost 7 bases, with 10 bases spanning the gap. Germline V gene lookup returns CDR1 MDHEN and CDR2 SYDVKM. CDR3 residues: CASSPFLQPQHF. The CDR3 bases are TGTGCCAGCAGCCCCTTTCTCCAGCCCCAGCATTTT.

In its sample, this clone was seen a few times. The chain is built from TRBV18 and TRBJ2-1; D perhaps matches TRBD2 (5 bases). CDR1 KGHSH and CDR2 LQKENI come from the germline V gene. Trimming took off 6 bases at V and 3 bases at J, with 15 bases between the two ends. CDR3 size: 15 residues. For the CDR3, the DNA is TGTGCCAGCTCTCCCACTGTAGCGAGCTACAATGAGCAGTTCTTC. This sequence encodes CASSPTVASYNEQFF. The complete variable domain, with remaining parts taken from reference TRBV18 and TRBJ2-1, reads NAGVMQNPRHLVRRRGQEARLRCSPMKGHSHVYWYRQLPEEGLKFMVYLQKENIIDESGMPKERFSAEFPKEGPSILRIQQVVRGDSAAYFCASSPTVASYNEQFFGPGTRLTVL.

This clone occurred a few times. V and J are TRBV10-3 and TRBJ2-5; D may match TRBD1 or TRBD2 (6 bases each). V lost 8 bases to trimming and J lost 5 bases, with 12 bases between them. Germline V gene lookup returns CDR1 ENHRY and CDR2 SYGVKD. The CDR3 runs to 12 residues. The CDR3 is CAIRGGLETQYF. CDR3 nucleotides: TGTGCCATCCGTGGGGGGCTTGAGACCCAGTACTTC.

This clone has a count of ten or more. The rearrangement joins TRBV2 to TRBJ1-4; 10 nucleotides match TRBD1. Germline V gives CDR1 SNHLY, CDR2 FYNNEI. This CDR3 is built from 14 residues. J was trimmed by 7 bases and V by 6 bases; bases with no gene match: 5. CDR3: CASRKTGGFEKLFF. CDR3 sequence (DNA): TGTGCCAGCAGGAAGACAGGGGGCTTTGAAAAACTGTTTTTT. Full variable domain (remainder filled in from reference TRBV2 and TRBJ1-4): EPEVTQTPSHQVTQMGQEVILRCVPISNHLYFYWYRQILGQKVEFLVSFYNNEISEKSEIFDDQFSVERPDGSNFTLKIRSTKLEDSAMYFCASRKTGGFEKLFFGSGTQLSVL.

This clone turned up a few times. The V and J genes are TRBV11-1 and TRBJ1-4; TRBD1 matches at 7 bases. This CDR3 region has 14 residues. The V segment lost 2 bases and the J segment 8 bases; nucleotides outside the gene matches: 5. CDR1 is SGHAT, CDR2 FQDESV, per germline (reference sequence). The CDR3 region has the DNA TGTGCCAGCAGCTTATCCGGGACAGAGGAAAAACTGTTTTTT. Translating gives CASSLSGTEEKLFF.